This TCR beta chain emerged from a study of T cell repertoires in cytomegalovirus infection. Study summary: Newly reported HLA-C-restricted and thoroughly characterized HLA-B-restricted CMV epitopes were employed. Based on public TCR beta signatures, there were indications of CMV infection and of a matching HLA type. General study results and limits: Identification of carriers of CMV plus the relevant HLA was achieved through cumulative public TCR beta family frequency. Within the response measured ex vivo, HLA-C-restricted CMV-specific TCR beta clonotypes were dominant.

Worth noting for this clonotype: Antigen: not known.

TCRdb redid the calling of the reads with MiXCR, one entry per CDR3 protein. The table shows 700,000 to 900,000 distinct CDR3 sequences, with around 29% occurring only once. This sequence originates from a human donor in good health (CMV status not recorded). Some clones in this sample may be carry-over from other donors' samples. The material was cultured CD8+ T cells from PBMCs, obtained from culture after CMV antigen stimulation.

The CDR3 loop reads CASSPGPPYTEAFF. Written as DNA, the CDR3 is TGTGCCAGCAGCCCGGGGCCCCCGTACACTGAAGCTTTCTTT. The V gene is TRBV27, the J gene TRBJ1-1, with D perhaps TRBD1 (5 bases). Germline V lookup: CDR1 MNHEY, CDR2 SMNVEV (reference sequence). V was pared by 6 bases and J by 3 bases, with 14 bases between. The CDR3 totals 14 residues.